One T cell receptor (beta chain) is described in this entry. Its antigen remains unknown. 13 Jbeta primers and 60 Vbeta primers were used for the PCR. Profiling relied on immunoSEQ multiplex PCR, and the TCRdb table lists in-frame clones only, not all of them. In the table there are approximately 150,000 clones, roughly three quarters of which are singletons. The data stem from a study of cytomegalovirus exposure and HLA in healthy donors. Study-wide findings and caveats: Presence/absence comparisons presumed near-even sequencing depth among donors.

J was trimmed by 1 base and V by 2 bases; bases with no gene match: 1. Germline lookup yields CDR1 LGHNA and CDR2 YNFKEQ. The CDR3 extends over 14 amino acids. The chain carries TRBV4-2 and TRBJ2-7; 8 bases match TRBD1. The clonotype comes from a woman in her sixties in good health and CMV-seronegative. The source material was PBMCs. In DNA, the CDR3 is TGTGCCAGCAGCCAATACAGGGGGTCCTACGAGCAGTACTTC. It codes for CASSQYRGSYEQYF.